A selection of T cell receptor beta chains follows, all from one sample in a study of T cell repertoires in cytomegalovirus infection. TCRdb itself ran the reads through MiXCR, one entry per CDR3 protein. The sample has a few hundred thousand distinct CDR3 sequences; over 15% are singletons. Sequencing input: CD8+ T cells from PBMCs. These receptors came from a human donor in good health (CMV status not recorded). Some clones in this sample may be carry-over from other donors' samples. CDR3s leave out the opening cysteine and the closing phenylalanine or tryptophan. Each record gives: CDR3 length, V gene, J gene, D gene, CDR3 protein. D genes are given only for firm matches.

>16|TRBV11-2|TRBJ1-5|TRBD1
ASRTHRGPRTSNQPQH
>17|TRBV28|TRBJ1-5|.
ASSVPGHKYGDSNQPQH
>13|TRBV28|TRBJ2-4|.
ASSLSRGTKNIQY
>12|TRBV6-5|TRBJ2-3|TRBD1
ASSSGTGPDTQY
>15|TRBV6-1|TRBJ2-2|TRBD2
ASRRITGGRNTGELF
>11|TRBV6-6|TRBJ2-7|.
ASSYRGAYEQY
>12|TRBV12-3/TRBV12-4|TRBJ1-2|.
ASSHAPGAAGYT
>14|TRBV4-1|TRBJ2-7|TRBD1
ASSLNRDRGSYEQY
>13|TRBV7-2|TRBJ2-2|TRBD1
ASSQPETGTGELF
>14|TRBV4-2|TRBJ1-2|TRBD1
ASSQETQGAGYGYT
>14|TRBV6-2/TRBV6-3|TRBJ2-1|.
ASSYGGQSSYNEQF
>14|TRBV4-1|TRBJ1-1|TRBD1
ASSQGQGIESTEAF
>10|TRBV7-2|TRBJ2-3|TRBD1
ASSYGTDTLY
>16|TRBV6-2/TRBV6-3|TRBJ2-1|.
ASSYSQGGIQDYNEQF
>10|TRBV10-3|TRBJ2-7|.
AISEDAWEQY
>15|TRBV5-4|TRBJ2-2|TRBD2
ASSSGTSRGGTGELF
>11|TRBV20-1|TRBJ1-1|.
SATWGMNTEAF
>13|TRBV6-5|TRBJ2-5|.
ASSHLQAIGETQY
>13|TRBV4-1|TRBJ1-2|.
ASSQDSIPGYGYT
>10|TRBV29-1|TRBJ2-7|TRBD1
SVRGQGNEQY
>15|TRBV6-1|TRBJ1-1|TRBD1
ASSVPYRGGENTEAF
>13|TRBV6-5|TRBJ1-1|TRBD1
ASSLWTGEGAEAF